The 19 T cell receptor beta chains below come from one sample, sequenced in a study of beta chain features in type 1 diabetes. Expressed TCRB transcripts were sequenced because the isolated RNA had all been reverse transcribed beforehand. Assay used: immunoSEQ multiplex PCR; TCRdb lists only in-frame clones, some missing. The sample carries 350,000 to 400,000 clones, approximately 15% recorded once. The source material was naive CD4+ T cells from blood. The source is a woman in her late teens or twenties in good health.

About this clone itself: In the same sample, other DNA sequences code for this CDR3. The chain recombines TRBV28 with TRBJ2-1; 9 positions match TRBD2. V trimming: 3 bases; J trimming: 0 bases; junction bases outside the gene matches: 0. Germline-derived CDR1 and CDR2 are MDHEN and SYDVKM. The CDR3 has 15 residues. DNA for the CDR3: TGTGCCAGCAGTTTTAGCGGGAGCTCCTACAATGAGCAGTTCTTC. Translated, it gives CASSFSGSSYNEQFF.

V usage is TRBV9 and J usage is TRBJ1-5; 9 bases fit TRBD1. Trimming at V came to 0 bases and at J to 4 bases, leaving 2 bases not matched to a gene. This CDR3 contains 15 residues. CDR1 is SGDLS and CDR2 is YYNGEE in the germline V gene. This chain's CDR3 is CASSVAGQGNQPQHF. The CDR3 DNA reads as TGTGCCAGCAGCGTAGCGGGACAGGGAAATCAGCCCCAGCATTTT.

The chain joins TRBV5-1 to TRBJ1-2, with D hard to call. The CDR3 length is 14 residues. Germline CDR1 and CDR2: SGHRS and YFSETQ. Trimming stripped 1 base from V and 1 base from J, with 8 bases between. The CDR3 coding sequence is TGCGCCAGCAGCTTGCCCTCGGTTAACTATGGCTACACCTTC. Amino acid sequence: CASSLPSVNYGYTF.

This clone was found a few times. J is TRBJ1-1 and V is TRBV29-1, with TRBD1 identical over 7 bases. This CDR3 region has 12 residues. The germline gives CDR1 SQVTM, CDR2 ANQGSEA. The junction had 2 bases not matched to a gene; V was cut back by 6 bases and J by 1 base. For the CDR3, the DNA is TGCAGCGTGGGACAGCCGAACACTGAAGCTTTCTTT. The encoded protein is CSVGQPNTEAFF.

The chain is built from TRBV13 and TRBJ2-7; 10 bases line up with TRBD1. This CDR3 comprises 13 residues. CDR1 is PRHDT, CDR2 FYEKMQ, per germline (reference sequence). V shed 7 bases and J 4 bases; nucleotides not matched to a gene: 4. CDR3 DNA: TGTGCCAGCACCAGGACAGGGGGATACGAGCAGTACTTC. This codes for CASTRTGGYEQYF. Full variable domain (remainder filled in from reference TRBV13 and TRBJ2-7): AAGVIQSPRHLIKEKRETATLKCYPIPRHDTVYWYQQGPGQDPQFLISFYEKMQSDKGSIPDRFSAQQFSDYHSELNMSSLELGDSALYFCASTRTGGYEQYFGPGTRLTVT.

V is TRBV30 and J is TRBJ1-1, with 10 bases identical to TRBD1. Germline CDR1 GTSNPN, CDR2 SVGIG (reference sequence). V shed 6 bases, J shed 1 base, and the junction held 8 bases outside the gene matches. The CDR3 sequence is 15 residues long. CDR3 sequence: CACTGQGFWNTEAFF. DNA of the CDR3: TGTGCCTGTACGGGACAGGGGTTTTGGAACACTGAAGCTTTCTTT.

This clone was observed once. This chain joins TRBV6-1 and TRBJ2-3, with a tentative D call TRBD2 (5 bases). Deletions cut 10 bases from V and 2 bases from J, with 13 bases between. The CDR3 runs to 13 residues. Per germline, CDR1 MNHNS and CDR2 SASEGT. As DNA, the CDR3 is TGTGCCACGGGGTTGATTTACACAGATACGCAGTATTTT. Its translation is CATGLIYTDTQYF.

Notes on this clone: Other DNA sequences in the sample encode the same CDR3. The chain links TRBV18 to TRBJ2-7; TRBD1 aligns across 9 bases. This CDR3 has 14 amino acids. V was clipped by 6 bases and J by 1 base; unmatched bases: 4. CDR1 and CDR2 (germline): KGHSH, LQKENI. In nucleotides, the CDR3 is TGTGCCAGCTCCCGGGACAGGGATTCCTACGAGCAGTACTTC. It specifies CASSRDRDSYEQYF.

This clone was recorded a few times. This sequence joins TRBV2 and TRBJ1-2, with TRBD1 matching 9 bases. V shed 7 bases and J 1 base; nucleotides not matched to a gene: 7. The germline V gene encodes CDR1 SNHLY and CDR2 FYNNEI. This CDR3 is 15 amino acids long. The CDR3: CASTQRGQGNYGYTF. For the CDR3, the DNA is TGTGCCAGCACCCAAAGGGGACAGGGTAACTATGGCTACACCTTC.

This clone has just a few counts. V and J are TRBV6-5 and TRBJ2-7; TRBD1 matches at 9 bases. The CDR3 loop spans 13 amino acids. V shed 8 bases and J 2 bases; nucleotides not matched to a gene: 4. Germline V gene data show CDR1 as MNHEY and CDR2 as SVGAGI. This CDR3 reads CASAGTGTYEQYF. For the CDR3, the DNA is TGTGCCAGCGCCGGGACAGGGACCTACGAGCAGTACTTC.

This clone was counted a few times. V usage is TRBV5-6 and J usage is TRBJ2-1; D uncertain. This CDR3 comprises 11 residues. V was clipped by 4 bases and J by 10 bases, with 9 bases between them. The germline gives CDR1 SGHDT, CDR2 YYEEEE. In nucleotides, the CDR3 is TGTGCCAGCAGCCTCCTGAGGGAGCAGTTCTTC. Translated, it gives CASSLLREQFF. Variable domain in full (rest from reference TRBV5-6 and TRBJ2-1): DAGVTQSPTHLIKTRGQQVTLRCSPKSGHDTVSWYQQALGQGPQFIFQYYEEEERQRGNFPDRFSGHQFPNYSSELNVNALLLGDSALYLCASSLLREQFFGPGTRLTVL.

This clone has more than one count but fewer than ten. The V gene is TRBV7-7, the J gene TRBJ2-1, with a tentative D call TRBD2 (6 bases). The germline V gene encodes CDR1 SSHAT and CDR2 FNYEAQ (reference sequence). Trimming removed 5 bases from V and 8 bases from J, with 16 bases in between. CDR3 size: 14 residues. Written as DNA, the CDR3 is TGTGCCAGCAGCAAGAGATCGGGACTCGATGAGCAGTTCTTC. This sequence encodes CASSKRSGLDEQFF.

This clone was counted only a few times. The V and J genes are TRBV14 and TRBJ1-2; 8 bases align to TRBD1. Germline V gene lookup returns CDR1 SGHDN and CDR2 FVKESK. The CDR3 runs 15 residues. The V and J ends lost 1 base and 5 bases, in that order; junction bases with no gene match: 6. The CDR3 reads CASSQAGDRTYGYTF. For the CDR3, the DNA is TGTGCCAGCAGCCAAGCCGGGGACAGGACTTATGGCTACACCTTC. The whole variable domain, filled in from reference TRBV14 and TRBJ1-2, reads EAGVTQFPSHSVIEKGQTVTLRCDPISGHDNLYWYRRVMGKEIKFLLHFVKESKQDESGMPNNRFLAERTGGTYSTLKVQPAELEDSGVYFCASSQAGDRTYGYTFGSGTRLTVV.

This clone was detected only a few times. The gene calls are TRBV11-2 and TRBJ1-2, with TRBD1 identical over 9 bases. The junction had 6 bases not matched to a gene; V was cut back by 6 bases and J by 4 bases. This CDR3 has 14 residues. Germline V gives CDR1 SGHAT, CDR2 FQNNGV. CDR3 sequence: CASRKTDRGYGYTF. DNA of the CDR3: TGTGCCAGCAGAAAAACGGACAGGGGCTATGGCTACACCTTC.

This clone was seen only a few times. The chain carries TRBV29-1 and TRBJ1-3; D gene ambiguous. Germline V gives CDR1 SQVTM, CDR2 ANQGSEA. V lost 1 base, J lost 2 bases, and 6 bases lay in between. The CDR3 contains 13 residues. The CDR3 sequence is CSVEALPGNTIYF. The CDR3 nucleotides read TGCAGCGTTGAAGCCCTTCCTGGAAACACCATATATTTT.

The V call is TRBV29-1, the J call TRBJ1-1, with D perhaps matching TRBD1 (5 bases). Germline V gene lookup returns CDR1 SQVTM and CDR2 ANQGSEA. Trimming removed 4 bases at V and 0 bases at J, with 9 bases between. This CDR3 contains 13 residues. The DNA of the CDR3 is TGCAGCGTTGTCAGGGTTTTGAACACTGAAGCTTTCTTT. It yields the protein CSVVRVLNTEAFF. The whole variable domain, remainder taken from reference TRBV29-1 and TRBJ1-1, is SAVISQKPSRDICQRGTSLTIQCQVDSQVTMMFWYRQQPGQSLTLIATANQGSEATYESGFVIDKFPISRPNLTFSTLTVSNMSPEDSSIYLCSVVRVLNTEAFFGQGTRLTVV.

CDR3 loop: CASSEQAYEQYF. The DNA of the CDR3 is TGTGCCAGCAGCGAACAGGCCTACGAGCAGTACTTC. The chain employs TRBV6-5 and TRBJ2-7; TRBD1 is a possible D gene (5 bases). Germline values: CDR1 MNHEY, CDR2 SVGAGI. V lost 6 bases and J lost 2, with 8 bases in between. The CDR3 consists of 12 residues.

There are a few counts of this clone. This chain links TRBV27 with TRBJ1-3; 7 positions match TRBD1. V was clipped by 5 bases and J by 4 bases; unmatched bases: 8. The CDR3 is 15 residues long. From germline, CDR1 is MNHEY and CDR2 SMNVEV (reference sequence). CDR3 amino acids: CASSPRQGGGNTIYF. In DNA, the CDR3 is TGTGCCAGCAGTCCCCGACAGGGTGGCGGAAACACCATATATTTT.

A few counts support this clone. The rearrangement uses TRBV9 and TRBJ2-5, with 8 bases fitting TRBD2. Germline V gene lookup returns CDR1 SGDLS and CDR2 YYNGEE. V shed 1 base, J shed 5 bases, and the junction held 7 bases outside the gene matches. The CDR3 extends over 15 amino acids. This chain's CDR3 is CASSVTGLAGETQYF. The CDR3, as DNA: TGTGCCAGCAGCGTAACCGGACTAGCAGGGGAGACCCAGTACTTC.